By frequency in the sample, the clone carrying this T cell receptor beta chain is hyperexpanded. As yet, its antigen is unknown. The source of the sample is a study of breast tumors, draining lymph nodes, adjacent tissues. Whole-study findings and limits: Tumor TCR diversity was below lymph nodes but above nontumor tissue. Luminal-like breast cancer showed significantly higher tumor–nontumor repertoire similarity than basal-like. The lymph node origin of tumor T cells was framed as consistent with a hypothesis, not demonstrated. Most tumor T cells seemingly derive from lymph node, then expand in tumor.

MiXCR was run by TCRdb on the multiplex PCR reads, yielding one entry per CDR3 protein. The table records more than 9,500 distinct CDR3 sequences, about 53% of them present only once. The CDR3 is 14 amino acids. V was clipped by 3 bases and J by 4 bases, with 12 bases between them. Germline assignment: CDR1 MGHRA and CDR2 YSYEKL. The chain recombines TRBV4-1 with TRBJ2-5, with D possibly being TRBD2 (5 bases). The sample was breast tumor tissue. The source of this sequence is a female donor with breast cancer. Some clones in this sample may be carry-over from other donors' samples. In DNA form, the CDR3 reads TGCGCCAGCAGCCATGAGCTAGCTTCAGAGACCCAGTACTTC. Amino acids: CASSHELASETQYF.